The sequence of this T cell receptor (beta chain) was determined in a study of radiotherapy plus CTLA-4 blockade in lung cancer. Germline V gene sequence: CDR1 SEHNR, CDR2 FQNEAQ (reference sequence). CDR3 length equals 15 residues. The ends were cut back, 5 bases at V and 0 bases at J, with 13 bases in the middle. TCRdb keeps only in-frame clones here, not all; method: immunoSEQ multiplex PCR. This sample has 85,000 to 130,000 clones, with more than 70% found just once. The sequence was collected from a human donor with non-small cell lung cancer that progressed on radiotherapy plus ipilimumab. Some clones in this sample may be carry-over from other donors' samples. The J gene is TRBJ1-2, the V gene TRBV7-9; D not resolved. Here the sequenced sample was peripheral blood, taken from a patient treated with radiotherapy plus ipilimumab. The CDR3 region is CASSLGQAANYGYTF. CDR3 bases: TGTGCCAGCAGCCTAGGCCAGGCCGCTAACTATGGCTACACCTTC.